The sequence of this TCR beta chain was determined in a study of tumor-infiltrating lymphocytes in oesophageal squamous cell carcinoma. Trimming stripped 3 bases from V and 2 bases from J, with 12 bases between. The CDR3 sequence is 15 residues long. TCRdb re-analysed the PCR reads in MiXCR, keeping a single row per CDR3 protein. The sample records approximately 20,000 distinct CDR3 sequences, approximately 40% being singletons. The chain uses TRBV12-3 or TRBV12-4 and TRBJ2-3, with D possibly matching TRBD2 (5 bases). Input material: normal esophageal tissue next to the tumor. This receptor was obtained from a male donor with esophageal squamous cell carcinoma. The CDR3 region is CASSFGRTFTDTQYF. CDR3 bases: TGTGCCAGCAGTTTCGGACGGACTTTCACAGATACGCAGTATTTT.